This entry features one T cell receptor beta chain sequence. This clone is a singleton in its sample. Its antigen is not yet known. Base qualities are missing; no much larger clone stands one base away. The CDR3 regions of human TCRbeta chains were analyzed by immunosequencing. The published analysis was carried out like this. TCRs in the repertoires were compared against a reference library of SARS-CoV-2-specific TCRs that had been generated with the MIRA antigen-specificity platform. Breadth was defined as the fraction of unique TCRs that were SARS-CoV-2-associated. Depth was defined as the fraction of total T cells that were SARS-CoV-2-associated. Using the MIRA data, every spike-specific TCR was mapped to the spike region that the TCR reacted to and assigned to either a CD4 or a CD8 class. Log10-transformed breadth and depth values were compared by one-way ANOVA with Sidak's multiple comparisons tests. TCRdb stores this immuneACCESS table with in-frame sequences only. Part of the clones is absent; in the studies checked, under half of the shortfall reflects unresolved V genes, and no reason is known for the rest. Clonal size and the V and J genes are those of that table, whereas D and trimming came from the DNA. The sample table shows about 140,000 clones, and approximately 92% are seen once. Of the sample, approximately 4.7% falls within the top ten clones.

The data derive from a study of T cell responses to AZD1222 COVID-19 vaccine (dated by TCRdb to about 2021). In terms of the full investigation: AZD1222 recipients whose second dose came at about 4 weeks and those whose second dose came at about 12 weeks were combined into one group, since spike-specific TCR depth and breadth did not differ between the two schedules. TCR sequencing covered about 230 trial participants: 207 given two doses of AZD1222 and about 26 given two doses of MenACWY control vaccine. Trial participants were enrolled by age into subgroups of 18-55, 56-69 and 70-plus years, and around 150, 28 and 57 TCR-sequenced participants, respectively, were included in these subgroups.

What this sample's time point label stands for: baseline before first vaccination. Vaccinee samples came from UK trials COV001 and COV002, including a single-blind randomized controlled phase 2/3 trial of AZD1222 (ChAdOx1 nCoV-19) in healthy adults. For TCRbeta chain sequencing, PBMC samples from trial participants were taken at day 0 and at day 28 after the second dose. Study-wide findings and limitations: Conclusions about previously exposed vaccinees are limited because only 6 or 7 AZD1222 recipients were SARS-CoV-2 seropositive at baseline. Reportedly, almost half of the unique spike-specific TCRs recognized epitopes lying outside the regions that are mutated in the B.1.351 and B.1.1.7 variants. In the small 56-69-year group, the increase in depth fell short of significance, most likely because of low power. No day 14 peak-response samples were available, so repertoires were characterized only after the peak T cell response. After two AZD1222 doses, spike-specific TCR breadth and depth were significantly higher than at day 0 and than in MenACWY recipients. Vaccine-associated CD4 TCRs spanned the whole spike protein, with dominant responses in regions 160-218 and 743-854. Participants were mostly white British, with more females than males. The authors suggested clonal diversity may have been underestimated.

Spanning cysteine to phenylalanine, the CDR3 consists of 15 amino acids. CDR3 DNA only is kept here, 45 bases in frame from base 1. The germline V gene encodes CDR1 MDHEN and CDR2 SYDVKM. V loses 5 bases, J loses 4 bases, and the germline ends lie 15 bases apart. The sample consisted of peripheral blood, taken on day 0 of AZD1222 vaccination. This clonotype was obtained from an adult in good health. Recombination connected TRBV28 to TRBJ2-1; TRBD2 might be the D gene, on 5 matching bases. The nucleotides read TGTGCCAGCAGTCCGGGTTTCGGACTTTACAATGAGCAGTTCTTC. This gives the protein CASSPGFGLYNEQFF.